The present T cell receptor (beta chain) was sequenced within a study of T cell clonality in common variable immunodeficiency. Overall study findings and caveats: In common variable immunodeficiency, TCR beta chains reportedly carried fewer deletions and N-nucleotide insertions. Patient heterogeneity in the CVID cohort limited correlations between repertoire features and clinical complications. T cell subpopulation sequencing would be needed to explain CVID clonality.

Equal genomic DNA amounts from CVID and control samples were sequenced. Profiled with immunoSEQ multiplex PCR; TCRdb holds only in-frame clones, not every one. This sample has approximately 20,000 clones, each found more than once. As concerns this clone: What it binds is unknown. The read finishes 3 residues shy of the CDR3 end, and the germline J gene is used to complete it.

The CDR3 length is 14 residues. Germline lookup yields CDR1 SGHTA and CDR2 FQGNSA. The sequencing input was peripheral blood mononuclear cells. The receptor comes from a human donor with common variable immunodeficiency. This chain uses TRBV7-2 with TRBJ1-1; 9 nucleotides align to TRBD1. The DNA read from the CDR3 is TGTGCCAGCAGCTTAGAGGGGGGACAGGGTGGT. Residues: CASSLEGGQGG. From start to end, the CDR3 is CASSLEGGQGGAFF.